This paragraph covers one T cell receptor beta chain sequence. This clonotype was picked up many times. It has no known antigen specificity. No base-level quality is on record; no much larger clone is a single base apart. Library preparation employed 5' RACE. Sequencing took place on an Illumina HiSeq 2500. A second PCR of roughly 7 to 12 cycles was run with a J-beta primer mix and a sample-barcoded 5' primer. A unique molecular identifier was introduced onto each TCR beta cDNA molecule by a template-switch 5' adaptor carrying 12 random nucleotides. At least 3 million CDR3-containing paired-end reads were obtained from each sample. First-strand cDNA was synthesized from all RNA with the Mint cDNA synthesis kit, primed by a TRBC-specific oligonucleotide. All cDNA was treated with uracil-DNA glycosylase and then went through a first 18-cycle PCR with the universal primers M1SS and BC2_uni_R. In the authors' own workflow: Normalization of each sample was performed by random selection of 1 million high-quality reads, each carrying a distinct molecular identifier. Reads with shared molecular identifiers were discarded instead of being binned into consensus sequences. MiTCR, with a Q25 quality threshold and the strictest error-elimination algorithm, was used for CDR3 identification, clonotype clustering and error correction. A nonparametric unseen species model using Euler transformation provided a lower-bound estimate of total TCR beta diversity. TCRdb passed the public sequencing reads through fastp at Q25 and MiXCR, retaining productive beta sequences. CDR3 protein duplicates are merged, each entry listing the most common genes and DNA. These V and J calls rely on TCRdb rather than the paper's analysis. The sample has 1.6 million or so distinct CDR3 sequences on record, about 32% of them singletons. The ten biggest clones cover around 11% of the sample.

This sample is drawn from a study of blood T cells in healthy people across ages (dated by TCRdb to 2015 to 2017). Context from the whole study: In model experiments, template switching captured roughly one uniquely barcoded TCR beta cDNA molecule for every two T cells. The donors were divided into four age groups: young (average roughly 17 years), middle-aged (around 41), aged (approximately 64) and long-lived (82). Using the same blood draw, the study looked at two additional independent replicas of 1 million unique cDNA reads for two donors, one aged 18 to 29 and the other aged 80 or older. To track age-related changes in TCR beta repertoire diversity, the study relied on deep sequencing normalized with unique cDNA molecular identifiers. To avoid experimental bias, donors of different ages were spread randomly across the sequencing lanes. Points the paper makes about the study in general: Bulk unsorted PBMC profiling prevented conclusive comparison of naive and antigen-experienced compartments. Observed TCR beta diversity correlated strongly with the percentage of naive T cells measured by flow cytometry. Because the CMV infection status of the donors was unknown, age-related changes in expanded clonotypes may potentially have been confounded. As age increased, observed TCR beta diversity per million T cells dropped in a roughly linear way, and a significant reduction was already evident by age roughly 36. Estimates of total diversity based on one million sequenced T cells were considered lower bounds and underestimates. Compared with the aged group, more naive CD4+ T cells, fewer expanded clones and increased TCR diversity were shown by the long-lived group, suggesting age selection.

The donors were roughly 39 Caucasian individuals from Russia, aged 6 to 90 years, who were systemically healthy. Each donor gave ten milliliters of peripheral blood, collected into EDTA-treated Vacutainer tubes. PBMCs were isolated by Ficoll-Paque density-gradient centrifugation, with at least 7 million obtained per sample. Total RNA was extracted from PBMCs with Trizol reagent, with at least 5.5 micrograms obtained per sample. Naive CD45RAhigh/CD27high T cell percentages were measured by flow cytometry on a PBMC aliquot from every donor. There are 13 amino acids in the CDR3, from cysteine to phenylalanine inclusive. The entry retains the CDR3 DNA only, 39 bases that are in frame from base 1. V lost 5 bases and J lost 4 bases; the stretch between them is 12 bases long. The germline V gene (reference sequence) supplies CDR1 SEHNR and CDR2 FQNEAQ.

This chain is built from TRBV7-9 and TRBJ2-7; confidence is insufficient to name the D gene. The sequence came from a woman aged 30 to 39 in good health. Sequences were obtained from blood. The CDR3 region: CASSPSVGYEQYF. The sequenced DNA: TGTGCCAGCAGCCCCTCCGTGGGGTACGAGCAGTACTTC.